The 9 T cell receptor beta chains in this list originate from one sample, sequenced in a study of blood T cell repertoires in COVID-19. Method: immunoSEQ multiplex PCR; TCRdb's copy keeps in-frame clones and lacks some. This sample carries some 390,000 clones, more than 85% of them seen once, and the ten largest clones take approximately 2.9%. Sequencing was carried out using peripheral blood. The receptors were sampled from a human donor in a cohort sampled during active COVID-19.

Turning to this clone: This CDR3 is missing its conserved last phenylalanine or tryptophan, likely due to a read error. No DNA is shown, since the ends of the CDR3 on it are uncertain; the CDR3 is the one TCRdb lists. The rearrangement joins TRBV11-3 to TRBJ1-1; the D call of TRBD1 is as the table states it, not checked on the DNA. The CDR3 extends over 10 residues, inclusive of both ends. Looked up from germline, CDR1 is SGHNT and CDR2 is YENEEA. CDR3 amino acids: CASSVTRDSG.

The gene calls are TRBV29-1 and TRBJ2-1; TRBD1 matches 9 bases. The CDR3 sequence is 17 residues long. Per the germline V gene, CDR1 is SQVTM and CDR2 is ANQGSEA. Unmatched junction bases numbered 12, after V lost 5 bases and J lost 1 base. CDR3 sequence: CSVRIPGQGISYNEQFF. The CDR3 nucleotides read TGCAGCGTTCGAATTCCGGGACAGGGAATTTCCTACAATGAGCAGTTCTTC.

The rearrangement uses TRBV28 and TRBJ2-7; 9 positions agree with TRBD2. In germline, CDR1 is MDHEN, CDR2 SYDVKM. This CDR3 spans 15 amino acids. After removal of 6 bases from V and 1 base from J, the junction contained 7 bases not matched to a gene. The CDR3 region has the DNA TGTGCCAGCAGCCCCCCAGCGGGAGGATCCTACGAGCAGTACTTC. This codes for CASSPPAGGSYEQYF.

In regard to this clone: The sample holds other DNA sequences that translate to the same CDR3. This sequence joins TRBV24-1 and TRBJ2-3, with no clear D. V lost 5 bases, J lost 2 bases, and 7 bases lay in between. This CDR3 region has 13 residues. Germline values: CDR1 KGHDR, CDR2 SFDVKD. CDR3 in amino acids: CATSAGLTDTQYF. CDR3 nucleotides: TGTGCCACCAGTGCTGGGCTCACAGATACGCAGTATTTT.

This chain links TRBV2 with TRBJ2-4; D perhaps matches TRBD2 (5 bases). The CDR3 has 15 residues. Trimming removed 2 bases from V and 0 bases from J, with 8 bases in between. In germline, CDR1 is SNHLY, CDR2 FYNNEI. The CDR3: CASSEPGLAKNIQYF. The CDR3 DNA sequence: TGTGCCAGCAGTGAACCCGGACTAGCCAAAAACATTCAGTACTTC.

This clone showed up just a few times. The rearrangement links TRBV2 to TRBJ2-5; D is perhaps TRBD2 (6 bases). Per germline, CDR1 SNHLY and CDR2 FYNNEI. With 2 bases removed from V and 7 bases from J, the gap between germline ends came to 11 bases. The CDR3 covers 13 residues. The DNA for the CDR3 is TGTGCCAGCAGTGAAATCCAGGGAGGGACCCAGTACTTC. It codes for CASSEIQGGTQYF. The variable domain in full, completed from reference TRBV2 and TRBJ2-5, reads EPEVTQTPSHQVTQMGQEVILRCVPISNHLYFYWYRQILGQKVEFLVSFYNNEISEKSEIFDDQFSVERPDGSNFTLKIRSTKLEDSAMYFCASSEIQGGTQYFGPGTRLLVL.

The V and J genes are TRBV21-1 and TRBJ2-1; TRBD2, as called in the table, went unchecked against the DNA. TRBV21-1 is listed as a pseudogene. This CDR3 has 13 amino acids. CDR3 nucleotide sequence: TGTGCCAGAAGGACTAGCGGGGGGGGTGAGCAGTTCTTC. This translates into CARRTSGGGEQFF.

The CDR3 reads CASSLVVAGENEQFF. For the CDR3, the DNA is TGCGCCAGCAGCTTGGTGGTAGCGGGCGAAAATGAGCAGTTCTTC. This rearrangement joins TRBV5-1 to TRBJ2-1, with 7 bases fitting TRBD2. The CDR3 consists of 15 residues. Germline V gene data show CDR1 as SGHRS and CDR2 as YFSETQ. The J segment lost 7 bases and the V segment lost 0 bases, leaving 7 bases of the junction unmatched.

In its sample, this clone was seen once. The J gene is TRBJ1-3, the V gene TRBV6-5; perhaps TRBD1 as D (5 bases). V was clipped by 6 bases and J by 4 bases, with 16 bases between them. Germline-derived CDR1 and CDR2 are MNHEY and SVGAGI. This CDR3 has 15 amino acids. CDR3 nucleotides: TGTGCCAGCAGACCCGATCAGGGTACCGGAAACACCATATATTTT. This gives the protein CASRPDQGTGNTIYF.